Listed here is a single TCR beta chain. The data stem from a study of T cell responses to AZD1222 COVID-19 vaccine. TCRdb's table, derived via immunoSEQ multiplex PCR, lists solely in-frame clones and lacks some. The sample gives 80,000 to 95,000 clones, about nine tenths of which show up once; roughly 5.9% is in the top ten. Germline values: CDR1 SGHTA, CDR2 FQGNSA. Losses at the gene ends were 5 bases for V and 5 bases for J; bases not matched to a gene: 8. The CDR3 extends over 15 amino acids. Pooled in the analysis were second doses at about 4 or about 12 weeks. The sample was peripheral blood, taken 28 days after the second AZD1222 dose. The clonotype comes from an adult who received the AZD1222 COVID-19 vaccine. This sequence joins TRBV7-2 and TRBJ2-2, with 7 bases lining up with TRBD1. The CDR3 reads CASSVQQGLTGELFF. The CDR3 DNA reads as TGTGCCAGCAGCGTTCAACAGGGGTTGACCGGGGAGCTGTTTTTT.